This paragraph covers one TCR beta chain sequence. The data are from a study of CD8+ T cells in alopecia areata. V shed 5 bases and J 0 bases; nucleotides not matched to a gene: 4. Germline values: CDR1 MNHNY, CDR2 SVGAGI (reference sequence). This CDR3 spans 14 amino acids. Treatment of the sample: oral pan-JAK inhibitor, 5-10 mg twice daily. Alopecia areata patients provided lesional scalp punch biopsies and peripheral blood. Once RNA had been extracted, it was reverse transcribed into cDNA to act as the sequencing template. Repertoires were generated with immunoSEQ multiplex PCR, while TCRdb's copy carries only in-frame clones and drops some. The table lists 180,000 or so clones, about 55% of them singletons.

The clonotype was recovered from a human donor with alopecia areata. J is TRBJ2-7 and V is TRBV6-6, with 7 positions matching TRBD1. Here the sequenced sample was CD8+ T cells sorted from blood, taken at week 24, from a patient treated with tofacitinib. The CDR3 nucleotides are TGTGCCAGCAGTCAAAGGGACAGCTCCTACGAGCAGTACTTC. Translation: CASSQRDSSYEQYF.